This note documents a single T cell receptor (beta chain) sequence. Its antigen remains unidentified. CDR1 and CDR2 (germline): MNHGY, SVAAGI. V shed 6 bases and J 4 bases; nucleotides not matched to a gene: 6. The CDR3 loop spans 13 amino acids. Survey level resolution was used for TCRB sequencing. Method: immunoSEQ multiplex PCR; TCRdb's copy keeps in-frame clones and lacks some. Counted here are 9,800 or so clones, about 80% occurring once; the ten biggest clones make up under 0.4%. Noted time point: 2014-2015 season, 7 days after vaccination. The source of the sample is a study of follicular helper T cells after annual influenza vaccination. Study results and limitations: The much larger non-cTfh compartments may have been undersampled. Day 7 ICOS+CD38+ clones were most often found later in ICOS-CD38- cTfh cells.

The sequence derives from an adult who received the influenza vaccine. V and J are TRBV6-9 and TRBJ2-7, with 7 bases that match TRBD1. The sequencing here drew on CXCR5- memory CD4+ T cells sorted from blood, taken 7 days after influenza vaccination. The CDR3 loop is CASRRQGGYEQYF. CDR3 DNA sequence: TGTGCCAGCAGGAGACAGGGCGGATACGAGCAGTACTTC.